This TCR beta chain appears in the sequencing data of a study of blood T cell repertoires in COVID-19. Study-wide context: Some COVID-19 samples were acute and others convalescent; all came from the United States, Italy and Spain. The cDNA or gDNA used as material had been derived from T cells, B-cell-depleted T cells, or PBMCs.

In the authors' methods: Estimation of nucleated cell counts was performed using reference gene primer amplification. Repertoires were generated with immunoSEQ multiplex PCR, while TCRdb's copy carries only in-frame clones and drops some. V and J calls and clone size are given by that table; D and trimming were obtained from the DNA. The profile shows roughly 70,000 clones, 75% to 95% of them singletons. The V gene's germline CDR1 is MDHEN and CDR2 SYDVKM. The CDR3 spans 19 residues. V was clipped by 5 bases and J by 6 bases, with 26 bases between them. Sequences were obtained from peripheral blood. V is TRBV28 and J is TRBJ1-6; TRBD1 might be the D (6 bases). The sequence was collected from a human donor with active COVID-19. The donor label of this sample is uncertain. DNA for the CDR3: TGTGCCAGCAGTCTATTGCCGCTTACCGGGACACGGTCTAATTCACCCCTCCACTTT. It translates to CASSLLPLTGTRSNSPLHF.